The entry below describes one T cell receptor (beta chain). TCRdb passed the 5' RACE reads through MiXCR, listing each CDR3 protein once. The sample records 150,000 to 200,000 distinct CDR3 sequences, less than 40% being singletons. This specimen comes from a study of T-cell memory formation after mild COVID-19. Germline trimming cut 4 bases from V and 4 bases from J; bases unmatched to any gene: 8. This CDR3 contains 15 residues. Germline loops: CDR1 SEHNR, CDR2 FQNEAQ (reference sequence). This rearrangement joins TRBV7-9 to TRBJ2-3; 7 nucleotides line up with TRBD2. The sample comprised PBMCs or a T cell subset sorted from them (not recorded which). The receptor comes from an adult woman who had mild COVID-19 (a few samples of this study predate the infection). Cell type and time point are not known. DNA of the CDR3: TGTGCCAGCAGCTCACAAGCGGGGAGGTCAGATACGCAGTATTTT. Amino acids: CASSSQAGRSDTQYF.